This note documents a single TCR beta chain sequence. These data come from a study of blood T cell repertoires in COVID-19. Data came from immunoSEQ multiplex PCR; TCRdb stores just in-frame clones and leaves some out. The table shows approximately 250,000 clones, with 70% to 90% occurring only once. This TCR came from a man aged 45-65 years with acute or convalescent COVID-19. The sample consisted of peripheral blood.

The CDR3 nucleotides are TGCGCCAGCAGCTCTCGACAGGGAAACCACTATGGCTACACCTTC. Encoded protein: CASSSRQGNHYGYTF. The chain has TRBV5-1 and TRBJ1-2; 7 bases match TRBD1. Germline CDR1 is SGHRS and CDR2 is YFSETQ. With V trimmed by 3 bases and J by 3 bases, 8 bases remained unmatched. The CDR3 runs 15 residues. Combining the CDR3 with reference TRBV5-1 and TRBJ1-2 gives the whole variable domain KAGVTQTPRYLIKTRGQQVTLSCSPISGHRSVSWYQQTPGQGLQFLFEYFSETQRNKGNFPGRFSGRQFSNSRSEMNVSTLELGDSALYLCASSSRQGNHYGYTFGSGTRLTVV.